Listed below are T cell receptor beta chains from one sample, sequenced in a study of OX40 agonist ivuxolimab in advanced cancers. Assay used: immunoSEQ multiplex PCR; TCRdb lists only in-frame clones, some missing. The repertoire includes approximately 11,000 clones, about 85% of them detected once, and approximately 8.3% sits in the top ten. The material sequenced was CD4+ or CD8+ T cells sorted from blood, taken in a trial of the OX40 agonist ivuxolimab. The receptors originated from an adult with an advanced solid tumor such as melanoma, head and neck, liver or kidney cancer. CDR3s include the opening cysteine and the closing phenylalanine or tryptophan. The order of the fields is CDR3 protein, CDR3 DNA, clone size, V gene, J gene, D gene. A D gene is named only where the DNA matches it firmly. Expanded clones are given a class, and other clones once, few, many or no size at all.

CDR3aa: CASSYLGGFGYTF; CDR3nt: TGCGCCAGCAGTTACCTGGGGGGTTTTGGCTACACCTTC; abundance: NA; v_gene: TRBV10-2; j_gene: TRBJ1-2; d_gene: NA
CDR3aa: CASSPKGQHNYGYTF; CDR3nt: TGTGCCAGCAGCCCCAAGGGACAACATAACTATGGCTACACCTTC; abundance: NA; v_gene: TRBV7-9; j_gene: TRBJ1-2; d_gene: NA
CDR3aa: CASSIAQFNEKLFF; CDR3nt: TGTGCCAGTAGTATCGCCCAGTTTAATGAAAAACTGTTTTTT; abundance: NA; v_gene: TRBV19; j_gene: TRBJ1-4; d_gene: NA
CDR3aa: CASSLVPWTGPNTEAFF; CDR3nt: TGTGCCAGCAGCTTGGTGCCCTGGACCGGCCCGAACACTGAAGCTTTCTTT; abundance: NA; v_gene: TRBV7-9; j_gene: TRBJ1-1; d_gene: NA
CDR3aa: CAVRLGETQYF; CDR3nt: TGTGCCGTCCGTCTAGGGGAGACCCAGTACTTC; abundance: NA; v_gene: TRBV6-8; j_gene: TRBJ2-5; d_gene: NA
CDR3aa: CARDRALSGNTIYF; CDR3nt: TGTGCCAGGGACAGGGCCCTCTCTGGAAACACCATATATTTT; abundance: NA; v_gene: TRBV21-1; j_gene: TRBJ1-3; d_gene: NA
CDR3aa: CASSPRGYYGYTF; CDR3nt: TGTGCCAGCAGCCCCAGGGGTTACTATGGCTACACCTTC; abundance: NA; v_gene: TRBV5-8; j_gene: TRBJ1-2; d_gene: NA
CDR3aa: CASSIWDGNANTEAFF; CDR3nt: TGTGCCAGCAGTATCTGGGACGGTAACGCGAACACTGAAGCTTTCTTT; abundance: NA; v_gene: TRBV2; j_gene: TRBJ1-1; d_gene: NA
CDR3aa: CASSSFLEGYEQYF; CDR3nt: TGTGCCAGCAGCTCTTTTCTGGAGGGTTACGAGCAGTACTTC; abundance: NA; v_gene: TRBV2; j_gene: TRBJ2-7; d_gene: NA
CDR3aa: CASSEALSYEQYF; CDR3nt: TGTGCCAGCAGTGAAGCTCTCAGCTACGAGCAGTACTTC; abundance: NA; v_gene: TRBV2; j_gene: TRBJ2-7; d_gene: NA
CDR3aa: CASSPLRDKTSYEQYF; CDR3nt: TGCGCCAGCAGCCCCCTCCGGGACAAAACCTCCTACGAGCAGTACTTC; abundance: few; v_gene: TRBV5-1; j_gene: TRBJ2-7; d_gene: NA
CDR3aa: CASSFGTATSGNTIYF; CDR3nt: TGTGCCAGCAGCTTTGGGACAGCTACTTCTGGAAACACCATATATTTT; abundance: NA; v_gene: TRBV7-8; j_gene: TRBJ1-3; d_gene: TRBD1
CDR3aa: CASSSRQGVYNEQFF; CDR3nt: TGTGCCAGCAGCTCTAGACAGGGGGTCTACAATGAGCAGTTCTTC; abundance: NA; v_gene: TRBV7-8; j_gene: TRBJ2-1; d_gene: TRBD1
CDR3aa: CASSYSVSNTEAFF; CDR3nt: TGTGCCAGCAGTTACTCGGTAAGCAACACTGAAGCTTTCTTT; abundance: NA; v_gene: TRBV6-5; j_gene: TRBJ1-1; d_gene: NA
CDR3aa: CASSEWSGLGSGANVLTF; CDR3nt: TGTGCCAGCAGTGAATGGTCGGGACTGGGCTCTGGGGCCAACGTCCTGACTTTC; abundance: NA; v_gene: TRBV6-1; j_gene: TRBJ2-6; d_gene: NA
CDR3aa: CASSLGGGYTF; CDR3nt: TGCGCCAGCAGCTTGGGTGGCGGCTACACCTTC; abundance: NA; v_gene: TRBV5-1; j_gene: TRBJ1-2; d_gene: NA
CDR3aa: CASSQNDIAYEQYF; CDR3nt: TGCGCCAGCAGCCAAAACGACATCGCCTACGAGCAGTACTTC; abundance: NA; v_gene: TRBV5-1; j_gene: TRBJ2-7; d_gene: NA
CDR3aa: CASSLTANYGYTF; CDR3nt: TGTGCCAGCAGTTTAACAGCAAACTATGGCTACACCTTC; abundance: NA; v_gene: TRBV27; j_gene: TRBJ1-2; d_gene: NA
CDR3aa: CASSLHVTNEKLFF; CDR3nt: TGTGCCAGCAGTTTACACGTCACTAATGAAAAACTGTTTTTT; abundance: NA; v_gene: TRBV27; j_gene: TRBJ1-4; d_gene: NA
CDR3aa: CASRPAGSYEQYF; CDR3nt: TGCGCCAGCAGGCCGGCAGGGTCCTACGAGCAGTACTTC; abundance: few; v_gene: TRBV5-1; j_gene: TRBJ2-7; d_gene: NA